This T cell receptor (beta chain) was sequenced for a study of shared clonotypes between healthy human individuals. Study-level background: Donors had three CD4 naive, three CD4 memory, two CD8 naive and one CD8 memory plate apiece. Study-wide results and caveats: It was the few donors that limited the genetic and exposure-history diversity represented.

Concerning this clone: Its antigen is unknown.

With 6 bases clipped from V and 0 bases from J, the junction kept 14 bases outside the gene matches. The V gene's germline CDR1 is MDHEN and CDR2 SYDVKM. CDR3 length equals 19 residues. Among the donors, all were Caucasian adults who lived in Nashville, Tennessee. Sequencing used immunoSEQ multiplex PCR; TCRdb keeps in-frame clones, though not all of them. The table lists more than 400,000 clones, approximately 95% of them singletons, with about 0.064% in the top ten. This sequence originates from a woman aged 30 to 39 in good health. What was sequenced was naive CD4+ T cells sorted from blood. The subset here: CD45RA+ positively selected. This chain uses TRBV28 with TRBJ1-1, with 12 positions matching TRBD1. The CDR3 sequence: CASRFSGTGGGTMNTEAFF. The CDR3 bases are TGTGCCAGCAGGTTTTCCGGGACAGGGGGCGGAACCATGAACACTGAAGCTTTCTTT.